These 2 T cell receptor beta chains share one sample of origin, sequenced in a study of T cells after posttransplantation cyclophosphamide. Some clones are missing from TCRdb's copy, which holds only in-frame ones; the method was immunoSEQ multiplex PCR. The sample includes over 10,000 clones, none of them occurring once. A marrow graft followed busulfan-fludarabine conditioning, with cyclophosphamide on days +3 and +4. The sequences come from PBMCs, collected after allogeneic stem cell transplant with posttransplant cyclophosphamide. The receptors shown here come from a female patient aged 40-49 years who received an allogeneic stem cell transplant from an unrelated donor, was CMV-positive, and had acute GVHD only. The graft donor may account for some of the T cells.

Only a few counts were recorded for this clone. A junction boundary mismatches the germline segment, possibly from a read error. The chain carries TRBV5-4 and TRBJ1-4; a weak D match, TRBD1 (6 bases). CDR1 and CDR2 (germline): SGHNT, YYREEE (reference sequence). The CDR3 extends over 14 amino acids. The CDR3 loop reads CAGSSQGRDEKLFF. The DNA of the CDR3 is TGTGCCGGCAGCTCACAGGGTAGGGATGAAAAACTGTTTTTT.

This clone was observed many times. The CDR3 DNA reads as TGTGCCAGCAGTTTTGAGGACAGGGGGGCAACCTACGAGCAGTACTTC. Residues: CASSFEDRGATYEQYF. V is TRBV2 and J is TRBJ2-7; 10 nucleotides agree with TRBD1. V lost 5 bases, J lost 2 bases, and 9 bases stayed unmatched. The CDR3 spans 16 residues. The germline CDR1 and CDR2 sequences are SNHLY and FYNNEI.